The rows below give T cell receptor beta chains drawn from one sample of a study of shared clonotypes between healthy human individuals. Using immunoSEQ multiplex PCR, the repertoire was profiled, and TCRdb retains in-frame clones only, with some absent. The sample lists a few million clones, about 94% seen once, with approximately 1.6% in the top ten. Sequencing was carried out using naive CD8+ T cells from PBMCs. The source of these receptors is a man between 18 and 29 years old in good health. Some clones in this sample may be carry-over from other donors' samples. CDR3s include the opening cysteine and the closing phenylalanine or tryptophan. D genes are given only for firm matches. Not every row has a clone size; where given, it reads once, few, many or a size class.

TRBD1,TRBJ2-7,TRBV30,-,CAWRDRGYEQYF,TGTGCCTGGAGGGACAGGGGGTACGAGCAGTACTTC
TRBD2,TRBJ2-7,TRBV4-2,-,CASSVPGTSGHEQYF,TGTGCCAGCAGCGTCCCCGGGACTAGCGGGCACGAGCAGTACTTC
TRBD1,TRBJ2-6,TRBV9,-,CASGQGADSGGANVLTF,TGTGCCAGCGGACAGGGGGCAGACTCGGGCGGGGCCAACGTCCTGACTTTC
-,TRBJ2-7,TRBV7-9,-,CASSTPTGTLYEQYF,TGTGCCAGCAGTACACCTACCGGGACCCTCTACGAGCAGTACTTC
-,TRBJ2-3,TRBV21-1,-,CASSGTSGTCTDTQYF,TGTGCCAGCAGCGGGACTAGCGGGACTTGCACAGATACGCAGTATTTT
-,TRBJ1-2,TRBV4-1,-,CASSHTGPNGYTF,TGCGCCAGCAGCCATACCGGACCCAATGGCTACACCTTC
-,TRBJ2-4,TRBV11-1,-,CASSLARFPKNIQYF,TGTGCCAGCAGCTTAGCTCGTTTCCCTAAAAACATTCAGTACTTC
-,TRBJ2-7,TRBV9,-,CASSVGSGTSYEQYF,TGTGCCAGCAGCGTGGGGTCCGGGACCTCCTACGAGCAGTACTTC
TRBD1,TRBJ1-2,TRBV19,-,CATQTGRNGYTF,TGTGCCACCCAGACAGGGCGAAATGGCTACACCTTC
-,TRBJ2-7,TRBV6-5,once,CASSPGFGSSYEQYF,TGTGCCAGCAGTCCCGGGTTCGGCAGCTCCTACGAGCAGTACTTC
-,TRBJ2-7,TRBV9,-,CASSEGGSGYEQYF,TGTGCCAGCAGCGAGGGGGGATCAGGCTACGAGCAGTACTTC
TRBD2,TRBJ2-1,TRBV7-3,-,CASSLDLAASSYNEQFF,TGTGCCAGCAGCTTAGATCTAGCGGCCAGCTCCTACAATGAGCAGTTCTTC
TRBD2,TRBJ2-7,TRBV15,-,CATSRDSGRRGSTYEQYF,TGTGCCACCAGCAGAGATTCAGGGCGGCGCGGGAGCACCTACGAGCAGTACTTC
-,TRBJ2-7,TRBV15,-,CATSRGLGAYEQYF,TGTGCCACCAGCAGAGGACTGGGAGCCTACGAGCAGTACTTC
-,TRBJ2-7,TRBV7-8,-,CASSLGGGTYEQYF,TGTGCCAGCAGCTTAGGCGGAGGGACCTACGAGCAGTACTTC
-,TRBJ2-2,TRBV27,-,CASSFVTNTGELFF,TGTGCCAGCAGTTTCGTGACGAACACCGGGGAGCTGTTTTTT
TRBD1,TRBJ1-5,TRBV13,-,CASSFRGVNQPQHF,TGTGCCAGCAGCTTCAGGGGGGTGAATCAGCCCCAGCATTTT
TRBD1,TRBJ2-7,TRBV27,-,CASSPRTGWFVQYF,TGTGCCAGCAGTCCCCGGACAGGGTGGTTCGTGCAGTACTTC
-,TRBJ2-5,TRBV11-3,once,CASSPRGRGGETQYF,TGTGCCAGCAGCCCTCGAGGACGGGGAGGAGAGACCCAGTACTTC
TRBD2,TRBJ2-5,TRBV7-8,once,CASSTRLALETQYF,TGTGCCAGCAGCACCAGACTAGCTTTAGAGACCCAGTACTTC
-,TRBJ1-6,TRBV28,-,CASSLVSEASPLHF,TGTGCCAGCAGCCTGGTATCAGAGGCTTCACCCCTCCACTTT
-,TRBJ1-1,TRBV10-3,-,CAISGVQSGGLNTEAFF,TGTGCCATCAGTGGGGTTCAATCCGGGGGCCTGAACACTGAAGCTTTCTTT
-,TRBJ2-4,TRBV4-1,-,CASSQEGGRERLAKNIQYF,TGCGCCAGCAGCCAAGAAGGGGGAAGAGAGCGTCTCGCCAAAAACATTCAGTACTTC
-,TRBJ1-2,TRBV5-8,-,CASSLLWPQAGYTF,TGTGCCAGCAGCTTGCTTTGGCCACAGGCTGGCTACACCTTC
-,TRBJ2-1,TRBV30,-,CAWSPGDEQFF,TGTGCCTGGAGCCCCGGGGATGAGCAGTTCTTC
TRBD1,TRBJ1-5,TRBV15,-,CATSRGTASNQPQHF,TGTGCCACCAGCAGGGGGACAGCTAGCAATCAGCCCCAGCATTTT
TRBD1,TRBJ1-4,TRBV9,few,CASSAQGATNEKLFF,TGTGCCAGCAGCGCCCAGGGGGCAACTAATGAAAAACTGTTTTTT
TRBD2,TRBJ2-3,TRBV5-1,-,CASTSGTKLATQYF,TGCGCCAGCACTAGCGGGACTAAGCTGGCTACGCAGTATTTT
TRBD2,TRBJ2-3,TRBV15,-,CATSRFSGGPDSTDTQYF,TGTGCCACCAGCAGGTTTAGCGGGGGACCTGATAGCACAGATACGCAGTATTTT
-,TRBJ1-2,TRBV5-8,-,CASSLRTGIYGYTF,TGTGCCAGCAGTCTACGCACAGGAATCTATGGCTACACCTTC
-,TRBJ2-1,TRBV6-5,few,CASSYSEGNEQFF,TGTGCCAGCAGTTACTCGGAGGGGAATGAGCAGTTCTTC
-,TRBJ2-2,TRBV5-1,-,CASSSVWTDSNTGELFF,TGCGCCAGCAGCTCGGTCTGGACAGATTCGAACACCGGGGAGCTGTTTTTT
-,TRBJ1-5,TRBV28,few,CAAKLRDTTEPQHF,TGTGCCGCGAAACTGCGGGACACAACGGAGCCCCAGCATTTT
-,TRBJ2-1,TRBV11-2,-,CASSLVGTSYNEQFF,TGTGCCAGCAGCTTAGTAGGTACCTCCTACAATGAGCAGTTCTTC
-,TRBJ2-3,TRBV5-1,-,CASNTGTRLSTDTQYF,TGCGCCAGCAACACCGGTACCAGGCTGAGCACAGATACGCAGTATTTT
TRBD2,TRBJ2-1,TRBV7-2,-,CASSYSSGNEQFF,TGTGCCAGCAGCTACTCTAGCGGAAATGAGCAGTTCTTC
-,TRBJ2-7,TRBV7-9,once,CASSKQGGEQYF,TGTGCCAGCAGCAAACAGGGAGGCGAGCAGTACTTC
-,TRBJ1-4,TRBV27,-,CASSSRGLGEKLFF,TGTGCCAGCAGTTCGCGAGGGTTGGGTGAAAAACTGTTTTTT
-,TRBJ2-7,TRBV2,-,CASSEDLRGKLYEQYF,TGTGCCAGCAGTGAAGATCTGAGGGGGAAGCTCTACGAGCAGTACTTC
TRBD1,TRBJ2-3,TRBV23-1,-,CASSGQGVLDTQYF,TGCGCCAGCAGCGGACAGGGCGTGCTGGATACGCAGTATTTT
-,TRBJ2-1,TRBV29-1,-,CSVGKILYNEQFF,TGCAGCGTTGGGAAAATCCTCTACAATGAGCAGTTCTTC
TRBD2,TRBJ2-7,TRBV14,-,CASSPRLASSYEQYF,TGTGCCAGCAGCCCGCGACTAGCGTCCTCCTACGAGCAGTACTTC
-,TRBJ2-7,TRBV7-9,-,CASSTGGEQYF,TGTGCCAGCAGCACGGGTGGCGAGCAGTACTTC
-,TRBJ2-1,TRBV19,-,CASGTDRGFYNEQFF,TGTGCCAGTGGGACGGACAGAGGATTTTACAATGAGCAGTTCTTC
TRBD1,TRBJ2-3,TRBV5-3,-,CARNSGTEQYF,TGTGCCAGAAACTCAGGGACAGAGCAGTATTTT
TRBD2,TRBJ2-1,TRBV7-8,-,CASSLGGGGRAYDNEQFF,TGTGCCAGCAGCTTGGGGGGTGGCGGGAGGGCCTACGACAATGAGCAGTTCTTC
-,TRBJ2-2,TRBV29-1,few,CSVANTGELFF,TGCAGCGTCGCGAACACCGGGGAGCTGTTTTTT
TRBD1,TRBJ1-4,TRBV28,-,CASSPGTGTNEKLFF,TGTGCCAGCAGTCCTGGGACAGGGACTAATGAAAAACTGTTTTTT